These 12 T cell receptor beta chains originate from one sample sequenced in a study of early T cells in non-severe SARS-CoV-2 infection. TCRdb re-called the 5' RACE reads through MiXCR, storing one row per CDR3 protein. The table shows 35,000 to 45,000 distinct CDR3 sequences, with around 6.1% occurring only once. Sample: whole blood, taken at baseline. The receptor set was obtained from an adult who was a healthcare worker with PCR-confirmed SARS-CoV-2 infection or an uninfected control (not recorded which).

The chain uses TRBV9 and TRBJ2-1; 11 positions agree with TRBD2. Germline lookup yields CDR1 SGDLS and CDR2 YYNGEE. The CDR3 contains 15 residues. V shed 7 bases, J shed 2 bases, and the junction held 5 bases outside the gene matches. The CDR3 is CASSIAGGAYNEQFF. DNA of the CDR3: TGTGCCAGCTCGATAGCGGGAGGGGCCTACAATGAGCAGTTCTTC.

In its sample, this clonotype was seen a few times. The chain is built from TRBV29-1 and TRBJ1-3, with a tentative D call TRBD1 (5 bases). The germline CDR1 and CDR2 sequences are SQVTM and ANQGSEA. V gave up 1 base and J gave up 2 bases, with 9 bases separating them. CDR3 size: 14 residues. The CDR3 spells CSVEVGVPGNTIYF. Here the CDR3 DNA reads TGCAGCGTTGAAGTAGGGGTACCTGGAAACACCATATATTTT.

In this sample, this clonotype turned up many times. The chain is built from TRBV2 and TRBJ2-1, with D possibly being TRBD2 (5 bases). There are 14 residues in the CDR3. Germline values: CDR1 SNHLY, CDR2 FYNNEI. Trimming pared 3 bases from V and 8 bases from J, leaving 14 bases between. The DNA for the CDR3 is TGTGCCAGCAGTGAGAGCGGATGGAGCGATGAGCAGTTCTTC. This gives the protein CASSESGWSDEQFF. The full variable domain, completed using reference TRBV2 and TRBJ2-1, is EPEVTQTPSHQVTQMGQEVILRCVPISNHLYFYWYRQILGQKVEFLVSFYNNEISEKSEIFDDQFSVERPDGSNFTLKIRSTKLEDSAMYFCASSESGWSDEQFFGPGTRLTVL.

This clonotype has more than one count but fewer than ten. The chain links TRBV2 to TRBJ1-2; no clear D. With 3 bases removed from V and 8 bases from J, the gap between germline ends came to 19 bases. This CDR3 comprises 15 residues. Germline values: CDR1 SNHLY, CDR2 FYNNEI. CDR3 residues: CASSDGGLKMEGYTF. CDR3 DNA sequence: TGTGCCAGCAGTGATGGAGGGCTCAAGATGGAAGGCTACACCTTC.

J is TRBJ1-3 and V is TRBV20-1; D might be TRBD1 (5 bases). The CDR3 extends over 12 amino acids. From germline, CDR1 is DFQATT and CDR2 SNEGSKA (reference sequence). The CDR3 DNA reads TGCGCGGCTGGGGCGACCGGAAACACCATATATTTT. Amino acids: CAAGATGNTIYF.

In this sample, this clonotype turned up many times. The rearrangement links TRBV7-2 to TRBJ2-5; no clear D gene. Germline V gene sequence: CDR1 SGHTA, CDR2 FQGNSA. The germline V and J ends were trimmed by 4 bases and 4 bases, with 10 bases remaining between them. CDR3 length: 13 amino acids. The CDR3 loop is CASSSLTGETQYF. DNA for the CDR3: TGTGCCAGCAGCTCCCTGACGGGAGAGACCCAGTACTTC.

The genes are TRBV18 and TRBJ2-3; tentatively, D is TRBD1 (6 bases). The CDR3 is 17 amino acids. Germline CDR1 and CDR2: KGHSH and LQKENI. V was clipped by 2 bases and J by 3 bases, with 18 bases between them. CDR3 nucleotide sequence: TGTGCCAGCTCACCAGTAGGAGTGGGGCAGGGGACAGATACGCAGTATTTT. Its protein product is CASSPVGVGQGTDTQYF.

At least ten counts were recorded for this clonotype. This chain uses TRBV12-3 or TRBV12-4 with TRBJ2-7; 9 nucleotides match TRBD1. Trimming took 7 bases from V and 2 from J; bases not matched to a gene: 6. The CDR3 consists of 14 residues. The CDR3 spells CASTSGQGPYEQYF. CDR3 DNA: TGTGCCAGCACCTCGGGACAGGGCCCCTACGAGCAGTACTTC.

This clonotype was detected many times. The chain uses TRBV7-9 and TRBJ1-5; maybe TRBD1 (6 bases). The CDR3 sequence is 15 residues long. Germline V CDR1 and CDR2: SEHNR, FQNEAQ (reference sequence). Trimming removed 5 bases at V and 9 bases at J, with 20 bases between. CDR3 residues: CASSGGLQVPGPQHF. The CDR3, as DNA: TGTGCCAGCAGCGGGGGCCTCCAGGTCCCAGGGCCCCAGCATTTT.

This clonotype was counted ten times or more. The chain combines TRBV12-3 or TRBV12-4 with TRBJ2-7; 8 bases match TRBD2. V lost 6 bases to trimming and J lost 1 base; unmatched junction nucleotides: 2. CDR3 length: 13 amino acids. The CDR3 DNA reads as TGTGCCAGCAGGGTAGCGGGGTCCTACGAGCAGTACTTC. Amino acids: CASRVAGSYEQYF.

This clonotype was picked up many times. The V and J genes are TRBV20-1 and TRBJ2-2; 9 bases are shared with TRBD2. Per germline, CDR1 DFQATT and CDR2 SNEGSKA (reference sequence). The CDR3 is made up of 18 amino acids. The ends lost 1 base at V and 5 bases at J; junction bases unmatched: 14. CDR3 protein: CSARALHVAGENTGELFF. DNA for the CDR3: TGCAGTGCTAGAGCCCTTCACGTAGCGGGAGAAAATACCGGGGAGCTGTTTTTT.

Concerning this clonotype: A much larger clone lies a single base off, so this may be a read error. V gene TRBV5-4 combines with J gene TRBJ2-5, with a tentative D call TRBD2 (5 bases). This CDR3 region has 15 residues. Germline CDR1 and CDR2: SGHNT and YYREEE (reference sequence). CDR3 amino acids: CSSSPLLASQETQYF. CDR3 in DNA: TGTTCCAGCAGCCCTCTCCTAGCTTCCCAAGAGACCCAGTACTTC. Using reference TRBV5-4 and TRBJ2-5 for the parts outside the CDR3, the full variable domain is ETGVTQSPTHLIKTRGQQVTLRCSSQSGHNTVSWYQQALGQGPQFIFQYYREEENGRGNFPPRFSGLQFPNYSSELNVNALELDDSALYLCSSSPLLASQETQYFGPGTRLLVL.